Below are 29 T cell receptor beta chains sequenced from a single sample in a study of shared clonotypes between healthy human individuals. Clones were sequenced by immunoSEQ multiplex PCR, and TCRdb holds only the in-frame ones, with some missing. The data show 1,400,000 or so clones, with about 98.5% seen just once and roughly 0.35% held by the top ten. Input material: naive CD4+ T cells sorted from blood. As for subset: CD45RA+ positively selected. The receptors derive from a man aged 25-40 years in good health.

The CDR3 DNA reads as TGCGCCAGCAGCCAAGAAAGGGTCAGGGCCAGCAATCAGCCCCAGCATTTT. Amino acid sequence: CASSQERVRASNQPQHF. The chain is built from TRBV4-3 and TRBJ1-5, with D tentatively TRBD1 (5 bases). The CDR3 is 17 amino acids. V lost 0 bases, J lost 1 base, and 13 bases lay in between. The germline V gene has CDR1 LGHNA and CDR2 YSLEER.

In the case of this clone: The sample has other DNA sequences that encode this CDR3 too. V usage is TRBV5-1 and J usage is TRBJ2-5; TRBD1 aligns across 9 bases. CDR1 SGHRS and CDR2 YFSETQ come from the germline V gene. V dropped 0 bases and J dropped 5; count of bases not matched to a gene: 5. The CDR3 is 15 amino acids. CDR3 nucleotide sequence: TGCGCCAGCAGCTTGGAGGGACAGGGTGGGGAGACCCAGTACTTC. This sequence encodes CASSLEGQGGETQYF.

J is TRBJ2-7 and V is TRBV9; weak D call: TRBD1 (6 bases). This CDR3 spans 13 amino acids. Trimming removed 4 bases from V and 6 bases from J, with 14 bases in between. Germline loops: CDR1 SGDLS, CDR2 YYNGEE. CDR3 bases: TGTGCCAGCAGCCCATCAGGGGTGGGCGAGCAGTACTTC. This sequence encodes CASSPSGVGEQYF.

For the CDR3, the DNA is TGTGCCAGCAGCGTAGGGGCGGGACAGCCGACCTCCTACGAGCAGTACTTC. Amino acids: CASSVGAGQPTSYEQYF. This sequence joins TRBV9 and TRBJ2-7, with a weak D call TRBD1 (7 bases). Germline CDR1 reads SGDLS; CDR2 reads YYNGEE. The length of the CDR3 is 17 residues. V shed 0 bases and J shed 0 bases, with 16 bases lying between them.

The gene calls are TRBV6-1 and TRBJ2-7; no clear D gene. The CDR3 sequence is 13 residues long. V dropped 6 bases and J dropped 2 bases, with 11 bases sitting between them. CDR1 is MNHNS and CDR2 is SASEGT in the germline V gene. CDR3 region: CASSALAPYEQYF. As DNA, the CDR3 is TGTGCCAGCAGCGCCCTTGCCCCCTACGAGCAGTACTTC.

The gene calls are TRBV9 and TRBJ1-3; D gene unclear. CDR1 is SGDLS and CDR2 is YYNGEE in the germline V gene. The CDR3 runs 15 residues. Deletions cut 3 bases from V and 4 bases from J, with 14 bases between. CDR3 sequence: CASSAKPGVGNTIYF. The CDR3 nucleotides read TGTGCCAGCAGCGCGAAACCCGGGGTCGGAAACACCATATATTTT.

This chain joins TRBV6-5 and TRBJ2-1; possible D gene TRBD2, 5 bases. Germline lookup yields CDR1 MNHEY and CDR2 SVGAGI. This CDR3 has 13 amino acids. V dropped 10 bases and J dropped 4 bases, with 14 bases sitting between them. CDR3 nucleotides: TGTGCCACCTCGGGCGAGCGGTACAATGAGCAGTTCTTC. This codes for CATSGERYNEQFF.

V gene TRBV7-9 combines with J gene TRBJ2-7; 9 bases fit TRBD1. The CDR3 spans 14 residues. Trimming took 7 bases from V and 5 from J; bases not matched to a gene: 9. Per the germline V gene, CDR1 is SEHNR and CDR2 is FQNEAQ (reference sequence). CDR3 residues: CASTAGTGSHEQYF. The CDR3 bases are TGTGCCAGCACGGCTGGGACAGGGTCCCACGAGCAGTACTTC.

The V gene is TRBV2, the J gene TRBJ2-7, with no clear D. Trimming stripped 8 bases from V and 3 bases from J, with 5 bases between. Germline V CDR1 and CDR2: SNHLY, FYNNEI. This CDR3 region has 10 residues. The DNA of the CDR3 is TGTGCCAGCCTGCGCTACGAGCAGTACTTC. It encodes CASLRYEQYF.

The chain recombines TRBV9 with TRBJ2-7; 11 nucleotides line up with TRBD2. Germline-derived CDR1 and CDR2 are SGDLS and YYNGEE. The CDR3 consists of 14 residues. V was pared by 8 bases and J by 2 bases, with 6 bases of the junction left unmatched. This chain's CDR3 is CASSNSGRAYEQYF. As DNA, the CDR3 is TGTGCCAGTTCCAATAGCGGGAGGGCCTACGAGCAGTACTTC.

CDR3 residues: CASSLMSPEAFF. The CDR3 coding sequence is TGTGCCAGCAGCTTAATGAGTCCTGAAGCTTTCTTT. The chain uses TRBV7-2 and TRBJ1-1; D not resolved. CDR1 and CDR2 (germline): SGHTA, FQGNSA. CDR3 length: 12 amino acids. Trimming took off 2 bases at V and 6 bases at J, with 7 bases between the two ends.

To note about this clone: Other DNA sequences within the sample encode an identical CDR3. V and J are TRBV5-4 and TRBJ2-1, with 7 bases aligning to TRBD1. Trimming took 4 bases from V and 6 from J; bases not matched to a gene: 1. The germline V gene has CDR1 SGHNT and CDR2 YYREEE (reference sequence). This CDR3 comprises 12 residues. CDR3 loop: CASSRQGNEQFF. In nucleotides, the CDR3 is TGTGCCAGCAGCCGACAGGGCAATGAGCAGTTCTTC. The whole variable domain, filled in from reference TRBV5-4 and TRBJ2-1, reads ETGVTQSPTHLIKTRGQQVTLRCSSQSGHNTVSWYQQALGQGPQFIFQYYREEENGRGNFPPRFSGLQFPNYSSELNVNALELDDSALYLCASSRQGNEQFFGPGTRLTVL.

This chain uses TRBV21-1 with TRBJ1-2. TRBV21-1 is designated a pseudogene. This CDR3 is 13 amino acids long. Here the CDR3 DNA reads TGTGCCAGCAGCCGTCGAGGGGCGAACGGCTACACCTTC. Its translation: CASSRRGANGYTF.

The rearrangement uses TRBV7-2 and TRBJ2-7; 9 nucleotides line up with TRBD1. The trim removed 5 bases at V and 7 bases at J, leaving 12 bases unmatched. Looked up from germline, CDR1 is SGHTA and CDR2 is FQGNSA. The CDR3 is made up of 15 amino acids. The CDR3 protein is CASSQEGQGLSEQYF. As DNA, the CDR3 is TGTGCCAGCAGCCAGGAGGGACAGGGATTGTCAGAGCAGTACTTC.

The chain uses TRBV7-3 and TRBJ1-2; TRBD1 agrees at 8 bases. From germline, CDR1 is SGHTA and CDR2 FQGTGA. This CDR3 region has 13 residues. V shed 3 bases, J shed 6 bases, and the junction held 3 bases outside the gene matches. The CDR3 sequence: CASSFGQGDGYTF. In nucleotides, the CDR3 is TGTGCCAGCAGCTTCGGACAGGGTGATGGCTACACCTTC.

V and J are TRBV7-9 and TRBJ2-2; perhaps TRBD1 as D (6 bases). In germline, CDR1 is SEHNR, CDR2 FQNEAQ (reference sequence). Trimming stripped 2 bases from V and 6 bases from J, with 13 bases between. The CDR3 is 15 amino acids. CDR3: CASSLSQGQPGELFF. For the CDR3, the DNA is TGTGCCAGCAGCTTATCACAGGGCCAACCCGGGGAGCTGTTTTTT.

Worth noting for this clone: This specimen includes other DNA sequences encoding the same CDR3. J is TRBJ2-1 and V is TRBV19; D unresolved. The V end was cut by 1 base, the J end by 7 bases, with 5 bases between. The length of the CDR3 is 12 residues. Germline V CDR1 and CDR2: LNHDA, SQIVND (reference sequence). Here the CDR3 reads CASSIVGNEQFF. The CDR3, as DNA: TGTGCCAGTAGTATAGTAGGAAATGAGCAGTTCTTC.

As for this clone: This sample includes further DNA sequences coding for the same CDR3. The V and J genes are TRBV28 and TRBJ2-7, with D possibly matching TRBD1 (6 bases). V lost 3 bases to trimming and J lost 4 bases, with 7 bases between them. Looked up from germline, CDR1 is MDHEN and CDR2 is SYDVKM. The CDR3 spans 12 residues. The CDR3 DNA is TGTGCCAGCAGTTTGACAGGTTACGAGCAGTACTTC. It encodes CASSLTGYEQYF. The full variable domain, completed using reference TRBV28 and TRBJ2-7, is DVKVTQSSRYLVKRTGEKVFLECVQDMDHENMFWYRQDPGLGLRLIYFSYDVKMKEKGDIPEGYSVSREKKERFSLILESASTNQTSMYLCASSLTGYEQYFGPGTRLTVT.

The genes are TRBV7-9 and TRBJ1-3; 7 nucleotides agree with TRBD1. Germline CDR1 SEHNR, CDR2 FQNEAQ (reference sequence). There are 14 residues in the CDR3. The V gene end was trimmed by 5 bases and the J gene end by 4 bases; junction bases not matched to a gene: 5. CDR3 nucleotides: TGTGCCAGCAGCCGCAGGGGGTTCGGAAACACCATATATTTT. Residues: CASSRRGFGNTIYF.

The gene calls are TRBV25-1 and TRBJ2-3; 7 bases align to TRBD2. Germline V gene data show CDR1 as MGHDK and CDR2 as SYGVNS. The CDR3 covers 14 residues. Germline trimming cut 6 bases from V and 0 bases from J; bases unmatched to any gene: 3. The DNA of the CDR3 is TGTGCCAGCAGCGGGAGGACTAGCACAGATACGCAGTATTTT. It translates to CASSGRTSTDTQYF.

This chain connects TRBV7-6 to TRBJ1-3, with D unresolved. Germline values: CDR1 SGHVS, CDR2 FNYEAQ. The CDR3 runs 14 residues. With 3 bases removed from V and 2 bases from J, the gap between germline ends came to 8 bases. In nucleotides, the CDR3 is TGTGCCAGCAGCTTTAGTAAGGCTGGAAACACCATATATTTT. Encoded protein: CASSFSKAGNTIYF.

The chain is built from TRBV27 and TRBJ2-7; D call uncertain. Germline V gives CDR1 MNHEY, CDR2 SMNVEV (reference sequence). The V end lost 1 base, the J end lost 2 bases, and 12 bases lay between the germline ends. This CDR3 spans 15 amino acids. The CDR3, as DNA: TGTGCCAGCAGTTTATATTTGGGCAGACCCTACGAGCAGTACTTC. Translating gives CASSLYLGRPYEQYF.

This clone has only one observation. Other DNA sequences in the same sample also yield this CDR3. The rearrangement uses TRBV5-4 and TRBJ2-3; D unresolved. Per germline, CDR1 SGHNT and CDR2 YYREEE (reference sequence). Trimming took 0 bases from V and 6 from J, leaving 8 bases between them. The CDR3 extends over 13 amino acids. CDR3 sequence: CASSLDTTDTQYF. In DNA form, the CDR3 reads TGTGCCAGCAGCTTGGATACAACCGATACGCAGTATTTT. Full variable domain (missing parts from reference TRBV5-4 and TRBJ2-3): ETGVTQSPTHLIKTRGQQVTLRCSSQSGHNTVSWYQQALGQGPQFIFQYYREEENGRGNFPPRFSGLQFPNYSSELNVNALELDDSALYLCASSLDTTDTQYFGPGTRLTVL.

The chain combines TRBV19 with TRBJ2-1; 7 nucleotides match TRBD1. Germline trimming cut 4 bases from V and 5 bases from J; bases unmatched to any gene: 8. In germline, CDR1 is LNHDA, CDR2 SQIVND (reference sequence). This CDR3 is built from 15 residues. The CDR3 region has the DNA TGTGCCAGTAGTACACAGGGGCTTGCGCACAATGAGCAGTTCTTC. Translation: CASSTQGLAHNEQFF.

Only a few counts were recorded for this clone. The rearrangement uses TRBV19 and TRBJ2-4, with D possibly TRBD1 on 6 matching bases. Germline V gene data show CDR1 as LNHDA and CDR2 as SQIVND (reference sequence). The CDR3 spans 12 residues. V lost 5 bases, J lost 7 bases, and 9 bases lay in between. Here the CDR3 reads CASSADRNIQYF. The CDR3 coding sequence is TGTGCCAGTAGTGCCGACAGGAACATTCAGTACTTC.

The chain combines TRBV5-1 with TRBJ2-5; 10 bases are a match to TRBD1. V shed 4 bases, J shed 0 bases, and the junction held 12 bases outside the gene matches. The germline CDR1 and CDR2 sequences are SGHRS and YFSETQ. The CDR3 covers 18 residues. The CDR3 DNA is TGCGCCAGCAGCGGGGGACAGGGGCTAGCGGGTTACCAAGAGACCCAGTACTTC. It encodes CASSGGQGLAGYQETQYF.

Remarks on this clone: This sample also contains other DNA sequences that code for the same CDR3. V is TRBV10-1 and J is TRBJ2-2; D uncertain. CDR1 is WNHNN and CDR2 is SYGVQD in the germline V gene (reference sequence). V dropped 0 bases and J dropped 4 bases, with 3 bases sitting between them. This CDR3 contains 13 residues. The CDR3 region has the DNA TGCGCCAGCAGTGAGTCAGGCACCGGGGAGCTGTTTTTT. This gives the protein CASSESGTGELFF.

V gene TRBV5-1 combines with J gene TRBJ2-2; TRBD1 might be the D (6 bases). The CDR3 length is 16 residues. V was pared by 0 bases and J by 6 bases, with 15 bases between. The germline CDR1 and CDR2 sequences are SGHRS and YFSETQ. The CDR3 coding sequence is TGCGCCAGCAGCTTGGCCGAGGGGGTCCAACCCGGGGAGCTGTTTTTT. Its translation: CASSLAEGVQPGELFF.

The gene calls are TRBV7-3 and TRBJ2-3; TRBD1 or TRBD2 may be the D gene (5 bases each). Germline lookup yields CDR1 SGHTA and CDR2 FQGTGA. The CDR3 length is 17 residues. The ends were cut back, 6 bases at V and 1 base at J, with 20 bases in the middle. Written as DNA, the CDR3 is TGTGCCAGCAGGCGTACCGGGACGGCGTGGGGCACAGATACGCAGTATTTT. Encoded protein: CASRRTGTAWGTDTQYF.